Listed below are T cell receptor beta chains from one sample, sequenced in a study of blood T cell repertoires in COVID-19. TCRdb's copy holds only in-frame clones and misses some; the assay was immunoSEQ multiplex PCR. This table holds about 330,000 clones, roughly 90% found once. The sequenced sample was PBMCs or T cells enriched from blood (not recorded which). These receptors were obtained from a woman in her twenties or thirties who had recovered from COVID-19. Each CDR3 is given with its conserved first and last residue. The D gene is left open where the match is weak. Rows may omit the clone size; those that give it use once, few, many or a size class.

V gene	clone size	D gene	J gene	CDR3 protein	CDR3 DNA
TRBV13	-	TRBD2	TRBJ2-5	CASSSGGTSVFQETQYF	TGTGCCAGCAGCTCCGGGGGGACTAGCGTATTTCAGGAGACCCAGTACTTC
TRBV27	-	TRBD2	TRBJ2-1	CASSLLGTSVSNEQFF	TGTGCCAGCAGTTTATTAGGGACTAGCGTAAGCAATGAGCAGTTCTTC
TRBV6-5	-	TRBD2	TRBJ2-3	CASRVNSGGTDTQYF	TGTGCCAGCAGGGTAAATAGCGGGGGCACAGATACGCAGTATTTT
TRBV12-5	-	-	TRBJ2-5	CASGLTQGETQYF	TGTGCTAGTGGTCTGACGCAGGGAGAGACCCAGTACTTC
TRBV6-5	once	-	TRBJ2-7	CASTRQPHYEQYF	TGTGCCAGCACACGACAACCTCACTACGAGCAGTACTTC
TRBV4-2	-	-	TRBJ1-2	CASSQGDTYGYTF	TGTGCCAGCAGCCAGGGGGACACCTATGGCTACACCTTC
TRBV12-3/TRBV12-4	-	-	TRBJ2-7	CASSLDSYEQYF	TGTGCCAGCAGTTTAGACAGCTACGAGCAGTACTTC
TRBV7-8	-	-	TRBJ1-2	CASSSTANYGYTF	TGTGCCAGCAGCTCTACAGCTAACTATGGCTACACCTTC
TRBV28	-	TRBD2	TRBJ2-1	CASSWEGVAGYNEQFF	TGTGCCAGCAGTTGGGAGGGAGTAGCGGGTTACAATGAGCAGTTCTTC
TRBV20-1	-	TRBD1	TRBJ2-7	CSASHPVPRQGAHEQYF	TGCAGTGCTAGTCATCCCGTCCCGCGACAGGGGGCCCACGAGCAGTACTTC
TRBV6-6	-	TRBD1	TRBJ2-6	CASRTGAGANVLTF	TGTGCCAGCAGGACAGGGGCCGGGGCCAACGTCCTGACTTTC
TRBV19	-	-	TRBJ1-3	CASSASSGNTIYF	TGTGCCAGTAGTGCGAGCTCTGGAAACACCATATATTTT
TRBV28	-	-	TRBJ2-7	CASSDNPGQVYEQYF	TGTGCCAGCAGCGACAACCCGGGACAAGTCTACGAGCAGTACTTC
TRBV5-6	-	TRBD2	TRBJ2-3	CASSFSSGSTDTQYF	TGTGCCAGCAGCTTCTCTAGCGGTAGCACAGATACGCAGTATTTT
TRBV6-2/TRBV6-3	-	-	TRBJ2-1	CASSYSLGRNEQFF	TGTGCCAGCAGTTACTCGCTGGGGAGGAATGAGCAGTTCTTC
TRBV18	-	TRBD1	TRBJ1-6	CASSPGTAYNSPLHF	TGTGCCAGCTCACCAGGGACAGCCTATAATTCACCCCTCCACTTT